This passage covers 20 T cell receptor beta chains from one sample sequenced in a study of response to subunit inactivated influenza vaccine. TCRdb passed the RT-PCR reads through MiXCR, listing each CDR3 protein once. The sample contains around 530,000 distinct CDR3 sequences, approximately 15% of which appear only once. Sequenced material: CD4+ T cells sorted from PBMCs, taken less than 30 months after vaccination. The receptors were gathered from a man between 50 and 75 years old who received an inactivated influenza vaccine.

This clonotype was recorded a few times. V gene TRBV7-8 combines with J gene TRBJ2-7; 8 bases are shared with TRBD2. CDR3 size: 16 residues. Germline CDR1 is SGHVS and CDR2 is FQNEAQ. With V trimmed by 3 bases and J by 3 bases, 10 bases remained unmatched. In DNA form, the CDR3 reads TGTGCCAGCAGCTTCACGGCGTTAGCGGGACTCTACGAGCAGTACTTC. This gives the protein CASSFTALAGLYEQYF.

V gene TRBV20-1 combines with J gene TRBJ2-3, with D possibly being TRBD2 (7 bases). CDR1 DFQATT and CDR2 SNEGSKA come from the germline V gene (reference sequence). V shed 3 bases and J shed 4 bases, with 14 bases lying between them. This CDR3 has 14 amino acids. The CDR3 reads CSASPGGWSDTQYF. CDR3 nucleotide sequence: TGCAGTGCTAGTCCGGGGGGCTGGTCAGATACGCAGTATTTT.

At least ten counts were recorded for this clonotype. This sequence joins TRBV5-1 and TRBJ1-2; D is unclear. Trimming removed 0 bases from V and 1 base from J, with 7 bases in between. Germline V lookup: CDR1 SGHRS, CDR2 YFSETQ. CDR3 length equals 14 residues. The CDR3 loop reads CASSLDGSNYGYTF. DNA of the CDR3: TGCGCCAGCAGCTTGGACGGGAGTAACTATGGCTACACCTTC.

This clonotype was seen only a few times. The J gene is TRBJ1-6, the V gene TRBV12-3 or TRBV12-4; tentative D call: TRBD1 (5 bases). The CDR3 contains 13 residues. The V gene lost 6 bases and the J gene lost 7 bases, with 10 bases spanning the gap. The CDR3 loop reads CASRAGENSPLHF. CDR3 DNA sequence: TGTGCCAGCAGAGCGGGGGAGAATTCACCCCTCCACTTT.

There are a few counts of this clonotype. The genes are TRBV15 and TRBJ2-4; D is ambiguous. The V gene lost 1 base and the J gene lost 7 bases, with 8 bases spanning the gap. The CDR3 covers 13 residues. Germline V lookup: CDR1 LNHNV, CDR2 YYDKDF (reference sequence). The CDR3, as DNA: TGTGCCACCAGCAGAGGAATGGGGAACATTCAGTACTTC. Translated, it gives CATSRGMGNIQYF.

CDR3 in amino acids: CASSPPRRDNEQFF. The CDR3 coding sequence is TGTGCCAGCAGTCCGCCGCGTCGAGACAATGAGCAGTTCTTC. V gene TRBV28 combines with J gene TRBJ2-1, with D uncertain. Trimming pared 5 bases from V and 5 bases from J, leaving 13 bases between. Germline CDR1 MDHEN, CDR2 SYDVKM. There are 14 residues in the CDR3.

This clonotype was seen only once. The CDR3 nucleotides read TGCGCCAGCAGGGCCACATACAGGAACACTGAAGCTTTCTTT. As protein: CASRATYRNTEAFF. The chain has TRBV5-1 and TRBJ1-1; no reliable D call. This CDR3 spans 14 amino acids. V lost 5 bases, J lost 1 base, and 12 bases lay in between. Germline V lookup: CDR1 SGHRS, CDR2 YFSETQ.

CDR3 sequence: CASSRDRPSGDTQYF. CDR3 bases: TGTGCCAGCAGTAGGGACAGGCCCTCGGGGGATACGCAGTATTTT. This chain uses TRBV5-4 with TRBJ2-3; 8 bases align to TRBD1. Germline CDR1 reads SGHNT; CDR2 reads YYREEE (reference sequence). The CDR3 consists of 15 residues. Losses at the gene ends were 5 bases for V and 6 bases for J; bases not matched to a gene: 11.

This chain connects TRBV5-1 to TRBJ2-5; 9 bases match TRBD2. V lost 4 bases, J lost 5 bases, and 12 bases stayed unmatched. Looked up from germline, CDR1 is SGHRS and CDR2 is YFSETQ. This CDR3 region has 16 residues. The CDR3 sequence is CASSNLRGGARETQYF. The CDR3 coding sequence is TGCGCCAGCAGCAACTTGCGCGGGGGGGCGCGTGAGACCCAGTACTTC. The full variable domain, its missing parts supplied by reference TRBV5-1 and TRBJ2-5, is KAGVTQTPRYLIKTRGQQVTLSCSPISGHRSVSWYQQTPGQGLQFLFEYFSETQRNKGNFPGRFSGRQFSNSRSEMNVSTLELGDSALYLCASSNLRGGARETQYFGPGTRLLVL.

With regard to this clonotype: Its ends do not fully match the called genes, so a read error is possible. CDR3 sequence: CASSLGDGWELLF. Written as DNA, the CDR3 is TGCGCCAGCAGCTTGGGGGATGGTTGGGAGCTCCTCTTT. The chain has TRBV5-1 and TRBJ2-2; a possible D gene is TRBD2 (5 bases). In germline, CDR1 is SGHRS, CDR2 YFSETQ. This CDR3 comprises 13 residues. Based on the CDR3 plus reference TRBV5-1 and TRBJ2-2, the full variable domain is KAGVTQTPRYLIKTRGQQVTLSCSPISGHRSVSWYQQTPGQGLQFLFEYFSETQRNKGNFPGRFSGRQFSNSRSEMNVSTLELGDSALYLCASSLGDGWELLFGEGSRLTVL.

This clonotype was counted between two and nine times. The V call is TRBV2, the J call TRBJ1-3; no clear D gene. Germline lookup yields CDR1 SNHLY and CDR2 FYNNEI. This CDR3 has 14 amino acids. V was shortened by 6 bases and J by 0 bases, with 9 bases between the two germline ends. This chain's CDR3 is CASSGSGSGNTIYF. The CDR3, as DNA: TGTGCCAGCAGCGGCTCTGGCTCTGGAAACACCATATATTTT.

This clonotype has only a few counts. V and J are TRBV9 and TRBJ2-3, with D unclear. Germline V CDR1 and CDR2: SGDLS, YYNGEE. This CDR3 region has 15 residues. V gave up 0 bases and J gave up 1 base, with 9 bases separating them. This CDR3 reads CASSVDDGRTDTQYF. CDR3 sequence (DNA): TGTGCCAGCAGCGTAGACGACGGACGCACAGATACGCAGTATTTT. Looking up the rest from reference TRBV9 and TRBJ2-3 gives the full variable domain: DSGVTQTPKHLITATGQRVTLRCSPRSGDLSVYWYQQSLDQGLQFLIQYYNGEERAKGNILERFSAQQFPDLHSELNLSSLELGDSALYFCASSVDDGRTDTQYFGPGTRLTVL.

The chain joins TRBV24-1 to TRBJ2-2; D is possibly TRBD2 (5 bases). The CDR3 is 14 residues long. The germline V gene has CDR1 KGHDR and CDR2 SFDVKD. Trimming shortened V by 3 bases and J by 6 bases, and 10 bases separated the two germline ends. CDR3 amino acids: CATSDPDLAGELFF. Here the CDR3 DNA reads TGTGCCACCAGTGATCCGGACTTGGCCGGGGAGCTGTTTTTT.

V usage is TRBV15 and J usage is TRBJ2-4; D might be TRBD1 or TRBD2, each matching 5 bases. V lost 4 bases, J lost 6 bases, and 10 bases lay in between. The CDR3 length is 13 residues. In germline, CDR1 is LNHNV, CDR2 YYDKDF (reference sequence). This CDR3 is CATSMGDGNIQYF. CDR3 coding DNA: TGTGCCACCAGCATGGGGGACGGAAACATTCAGTACTTC.

This clonotype was observed a few times. This sequence joins TRBV4-2 and TRBJ1-3; 8 positions agree with TRBD1. Per germline, CDR1 LGHNA and CDR2 YNFKEQ. Trimming cost V 0 bases and J 8 bases; bases outside gene matches: 15. The CDR3 sequence is 18 residues long. The CDR3 DNA follows: TGTGCCAGCAGCCAAGAAACTTCCGGCGCAGGGGGCGCCGACACCATATATTTT. It codes for CASSQETSGAGGADTIYF.

The chain uses TRBV28 and TRBJ2-2; 8 nucleotides match TRBD2. There are 15 residues in the CDR3. The germline CDR1 and CDR2 sequences are MDHEN and SYDVKM. V shed 6 bases and J 3 bases; nucleotides not matched to a gene: 6. CDR3 in DNA: TGTGCCAGCAGGAATAGCGGGGAGTACACCGGGGAGCTGTTTTTT. Protein sequence: CASRNSGEYTGELFF.

This clonotype was counted between two and nine times. This chain connects TRBV6-1 to TRBJ1-4; D call uncertain. This CDR3 has 16 residues. The V and J ends lost 5 bases and 5 bases respectively, with 18 bases between them. CDR1 MNHNS and CDR2 SASEGT come from the germline V gene. CDR3 loop: CASSLQVPYTNEKLFF. CDR3 sequence (DNA): TGTGCCAGCAGTCTCCAGGTTCCGTACACCAATGAAAAACTGTTTTTT.

Only a few counts were recorded for this clonotype. The chain carries TRBV24-1 and TRBJ2-1; TRBD2 matches 7 bases. The junction had 8 bases not matched to a gene; V was cut back by 4 bases and J by 0 bases. This CDR3 spans 17 amino acids. Per the germline V gene, CDR1 is KGHDR and CDR2 is SFDVKD. DNA of the CDR3: TGTGCCACCAGTGACCCCCTCGGCGGGAGCTCCTACAATGAGCAGTTCTTC. As protein: CATSDPLGGSSYNEQFF.

Comment on this clonotype: The conserved phenylalanine or tryptophan normally closing the CDR3 is absent here, so this likely arose from a read error. No DNA is shown, since the ends of the CDR3 on it are uncertain; the CDR3 is the one TCRdb lists. This chain joins TRBV7-9 and TRBJ1-1; the DNA was not compared with TRBD1, the D call given in the table. A total of 12 residues make up the CDR3, ends included. CDR1 SEHNR and CDR2 FQNEAQ come from the germline V gene (reference sequence). CDR3 protein: CASSKDRGGVAV.

The sample holds many counts of this clonotype. This chain links TRBV20-1 with TRBJ2-3; weak D call: TRBD2 (6 bases). V lost 1 base and J 0 bases, leaving 11 bases between the germline ends. Germline CDR1 is DFQATT and CDR2 is SNEGSKA (reference sequence). CDR3 length equals 15 residues. For the CDR3, the DNA is TGCAGTGCTAGAGCCTCTAGCGTTAGCACAGATACGCAGTATTTT. Amino acids: CSARASSVSTDTQYF.